The source of this T cell receptor beta chain is a study of blood T cell repertoires in COVID-19. Germline values: CDR1 LNHDA, CDR2 SQIVND (reference sequence). CDR3 length: 15 amino acids. With V trimmed by 6 bases and J by 1 base, 4 bases remained unmatched. Libraries were prepared by immunoSEQ multiplex PCR; TCRdb keeps only in-frame clonotypes and omits some of them. The table lists about 410,000 clones, about nine tenths of them singletons. The sequence was obtained from a man younger than 35 who had recovered from COVID-19. The chain is built from TRBV19 and TRBJ1-5; TRBD1 matches 9 bases. The sequenced sample consisted of PBMCs or T cells enriched from blood (not recorded which). For the CDR3, the DNA is TGTGCCAGTAGCGCGGGACAGGGAAGCAATCAGCCCCAGCATTTT. Protein: CASSAGQGSNQPQHF.